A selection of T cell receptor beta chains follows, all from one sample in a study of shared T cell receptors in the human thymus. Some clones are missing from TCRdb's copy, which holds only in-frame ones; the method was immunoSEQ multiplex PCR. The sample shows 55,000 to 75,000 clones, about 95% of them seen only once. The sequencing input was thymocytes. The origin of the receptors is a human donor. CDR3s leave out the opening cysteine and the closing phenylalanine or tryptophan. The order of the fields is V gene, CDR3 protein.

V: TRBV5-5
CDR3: ASSPQRETGDDYGYT

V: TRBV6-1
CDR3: ASSDDRVRGYT

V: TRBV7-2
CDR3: ASSLASGGNSYNEQF

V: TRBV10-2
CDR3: ASSESTSNQPQH

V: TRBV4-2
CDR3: ASSQGLPFIVEQY

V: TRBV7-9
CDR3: ASSLGLHRAGPYSPLH

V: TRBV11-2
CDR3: ASSFSRAPTGHEQF

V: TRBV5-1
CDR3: ASSLSGGAGNEQF

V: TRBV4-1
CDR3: ASSQGSRTTYGYT

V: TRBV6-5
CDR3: ASSYSNSSNTEAF

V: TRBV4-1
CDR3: ASSLEESGELF

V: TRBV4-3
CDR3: ASSQDVGRYQETQY

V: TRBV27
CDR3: ASSVGSTDTQY

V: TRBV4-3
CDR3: ASSQDPTDTRGEETQY

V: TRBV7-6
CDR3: ASSLRGGTGFHEQY